One and the same sample provided the 9 T cell receptor beta chains below, sequenced in a study of regulatory T cells in long-lasting Graves disease. For TCR beta, libraries came from iRepertoire HTBI primers and Arm-PCR of CDR3 regions. TCRdb re-derived calls from the multiplex PCR reads in MiXCR, one entry per CDR3 protein. The sample has approximately 400,000 distinct CDR3 sequences; about 16% are singletons. Time point meaning: newly diagnosed GD, antithyroid drugs for less than 3 months. TCR sequences were obtained from RNA taken from PBMCs. These records were also assigned to another study, of T cells in Graves' hyperthyroidism and ophthalmopathy.

This sample comprised peripheral blood mononuclear cells (PBMCs), obtained at new diagnosis, from a patient treated with antithyroid drugs. The receptors stem from a woman aged 30 to 39 with Graves disease.

About this clonotype itself: A much larger clone differs by one base, so this may be a read error. The chain links TRBV5-5 to TRBJ1-1, with D hard to call. Germline CDR1 SGHKS, CDR2 YYEKEE (reference sequence). Trimming shortened V by 3 bases and J by 5 bases, and 11 bases separated the two germline ends. CDR3 length: 13 amino acids. CDR3 sequence reads: CASSSDNLTEAFF. The DNA of the CDR3 is TGTGCCAGCAGCTCCGACAATCTAACTGAAGCTTTCTTT.

There are many counts of this clonotype. V and J are TRBV6-1 and TRBJ2-7; a possible D gene is TRBD2 (6 bases). Germline loops: CDR1 MNHNS, CDR2 SASEGT. The CDR3 extends over 16 amino acids. V was shortened by 6 bases and J by 9 bases, with 27 bases between the two germline ends. CDR3 in amino acids: CASRRRGGSGPPWQYF. CDR3 in DNA: TGTGCCAGCAGGCGGCGCGGTGGTAGCGGCCCCCCTTGGCAGTACTTC.

This clonotype was recorded a few times. One end of the junction varies from germline; a read error may be responsible. The chain joins TRBV11-2 to TRBJ1-4; no clear D gene. CDR3 length equals 14 residues. The V gene's germline CDR1 is SGHAT and CDR2 FQNNGV. CDR3 DNA sequence: TGTGCCAGCAGCCCACAAGGCCTTGGTGAAAAACTGTCTTTT. This translates into CASSPQGLGEKLSF. Looking up the rest from reference TRBV11-2 and TRBJ1-4 gives the full variable domain: EAGVAQSPRYKIIEKRQSVAFWCNPISGHATLYWYQQILGQGPKLLIQFQNNGVVDDSQLPKDRFSAERLKGVDSTLKIQPAKLEDSAVYLCASSPQGLGEKLSFGSGTQLSVL.

This clonotype was seen repeatedly, ten times or more. The chain uses TRBV3-1 and TRBJ2-7; TRBD2 is a possible D gene (6 bases). The CDR3 runs 15 residues. Germline CDR1 reads LGHDT; CDR2 reads YNNKEL (reference sequence). V was pared by 4 bases and J by 2 bases, with 15 bases between. CDR3: CASSRSRDSTYEQYF. The CDR3 bases are TGTGCCAGCAGCCGCTCCCGGGACTCTACCTACGAGCAGTACTTC.

The genes are TRBV7-3 and TRBJ2-1, with D unclear. V was shortened by 5 bases and J by 7 bases, with 15 bases between the two germline ends. Germline loops: CDR1 SGHTA, CDR2 FQGTGA. The CDR3 has 14 amino acids. DNA of the CDR3: TGTGCCAGCAGCCCCCAGCCCACACGAAATGAGCAGTTCTTC. It specifies CASSPQPTRNEQFF. Full variable domain (rest looked up from reference TRBV7-3 and TRBJ2-1): GAGVSQTPSNKVTEKGKYVELRCDPISGHTALYWYRQSLGQGPEFLIYFQGTGAADDSGLPNDRFFAVRPEGSVSTLKIQRTERGDSAVYLCASSPQPTRNEQFFGPGTRLTVL.

The rearrangement joins TRBV6-1 to TRBJ1-1, with a weak D call TRBD1 (5 bases). Trimming stripped 5 bases from V and 5 bases from J, with 15 bases between. The CDR3 spans 14 residues. Germline loops: CDR1 MNHNS, CDR2 SASEGT. The CDR3 DNA sequence: TGTGCCAGCAGTAGACAGCGAACCGTGACTGAAGCTTTCTTT. It translates to CASSRQRTVTEAFF.

At least ten counts were recorded for this clonotype. The chain links TRBV6-1 to TRBJ1-2, with D possibly matching TRBD1 (5 bases). The CDR3 covers 19 residues. The V gene lost 5 bases and the J gene lost 0 bases, with 25 bases spanning the gap. The V gene's germline CDR1 is MNHNS and CDR2 SASEGT. CDR3: CASSTDQVREVPTNYGYTF. The CDR3 DNA reads TGTGCCAGCAGTACCGATCAGGTCAGGGAGGTGCCGACTAACTATGGCTACACCTTC.

J is TRBJ2-5 and V is TRBV2, with 11 positions matching TRBD2. The CDR3 spans 15 residues. The germline gives CDR1 SNHLY, CDR2 FYNNEI. Losses at the gene ends were 6 bases for V and 3 bases for J; bases not matched to a gene: 6. DNA for the CDR3: TGTGCCAGCAGCCGACTTAGCGGGAGGGAAGAGACCCAGTACTTC. Translated: CASSRLSGREETQYF.

This sequence joins TRBV9 and TRBJ2-2, with D perhaps TRBD1 (6 bases). V was shortened by 4 bases and J by 0 bases, with 13 bases between the two germline ends. The V gene's germline CDR1 is SGDLS and CDR2 YYNGEE. The length of the CDR3 is 16 residues. The CDR3 sequence is CASSLTGSANTGELFF. The CDR3 bases are TGTGCCAGCAGCTTAACAGGGAGCGCGAACACCGGGGAGCTGTTTTTT.